The 2 T cell receptor beta chains below were found in one sample sequenced in a study of identical twins. TCRdb reanalysed the 5' RACE reads using MiXCR and keeps one entry per CDR3 protein. Among roughly 710,000 distinct CDR3 sequences listed, over 5% were seen once. The sample consisted of naive T cells sorted from blood. These receptors were collected from a man aged 18 to 35 in good health.

At least ten counts were recorded for this clonotype. The chain links TRBV29-1 to TRBJ2-3, with a possible D match to TRBD2 (7 bases). This CDR3 has 12 residues. Trimming cost V 7 bases and J 2 bases, with 10 bases left between them. The germline CDR1 and CDR2 sequences are SQVTM and ANQGSEA. Here the CDR3 reads CSAGGPTDTQYF. CDR3 DNA: TGCAGCGCCGGGGGGCCCACAGATACGCAGTATTTT.

This clonotype was found many times. The gene calls are TRBV20-1 and TRBJ2-1, with 12 nucleotides matching TRBD2. V lost 3 bases, J lost 2 bases, and 5 bases stayed unmatched. The CDR3 totals 16 residues. The germline V gene has CDR1 DFQATT and CDR2 SNEGSKA (reference sequence). The CDR3 spells CSASLLAGGPYNEQFF. CDR3 coding DNA: TGCAGTGCTAGCTTGCTAGCGGGAGGGCCCTACAATGAGCAGTTCTTC.